These 7 T cell receptor beta chains were sequenced from one sample in a study of blood T cell repertoires in COVID-19. Sequencing used immunoSEQ multiplex PCR; TCRdb keeps in-frame clones, though not all of them. This sample yields about 150,000 clones, of which roughly four fifths are seen a single time; around 3.2% belongs to the top ten. Sequenced: PBMCs or T cells enriched from blood (not recorded which). All receptors derive from a woman aged 50 to 65 with acute COVID-19.

In its sample, this clone was seen once. The rearrangement links TRBV6-5 to TRBJ1-2; 12 positions match TRBD1. J lost 5 bases, V lost 6 bases, and 7 bases had no gene match. CDR3 length: 15 amino acids. Looked up from germline, CDR1 is MNHEY and CDR2 is SVGAGI. Written as DNA, the CDR3 is TGTGCCAGCAGCTCACCGGGACAGGGGGCTTATGGCTACACCTTC. Protein product: CASSSPGQGAYGYTF.

The genes are TRBV12-3 or TRBV12-4 and TRBJ1-2, with 10 bases matching TRBD1. CDR3 size: 13 residues. The V gene end was trimmed by 8 bases and the J gene end by 8 bases; junction bases not matched to a gene: 8. CDR3 DNA: TGTGCCAGCGGACGGACAGGGGGTGTGGGCTACACCTTC. Protein: CASGRTGGVGYTF.

This clone was detected once. The chain joins TRBV7-6 to TRBJ2-3, with TRBD1 as a possible D gene (5 bases). The germline V gene encodes CDR1 SGHVS and CDR2 FNYEAQ. V dropped 5 bases and J dropped 2 bases, with 8 bases sitting between them. This CDR3 comprises 13 residues. The CDR3, as DNA: TGTGCCAGCAGCCGGACAAACACAGATACGCAGTATTTT. Amino acids: CASSRTNTDTQYF.

The J gene is TRBJ2-7, the V gene TRBV4-1, with TRBD2 identical over 9 bases. V lost 4 bases, J lost 5 bases, and 9 bases stayed unmatched. This CDR3 spans 15 amino acids. Germline V gives CDR1 MGHRA, CDR2 YSYEKL. Written as DNA, the CDR3 is TGCGCCAGCAGCCTCCGACTAGCGGAGGGGAACGAGCAGTACTTC. Translating it yields CASSLRLAEGNEQYF.

The rearrangement links TRBV5-6 to TRBJ1-2; no definite D call. Trimming pared 5 bases from V and 4 bases from J, leaving 9 bases between. The CDR3 length is 12 residues. Germline CDR1 SGHDT, CDR2 YYEEEE. The CDR3 DNA reads TGTGCCAGCAGTCGTCGCGGCTATGGCTACACCTTC. Its protein is CASSRRGYGYTF.

This clone was recorded only once. This chain uses TRBV2 with TRBJ2-7, with 10 bases aligning to TRBD2. Unmatched junction bases numbered 11, after V lost 6 bases and J lost 6 bases. Germline lookup yields CDR1 SNHLY and CDR2 FYNNEI. CDR3 length: 15 amino acids. CDR3 loop: CASRQSSGSPLEQYF. The CDR3 region has the DNA TGTGCCAGCAGGCAGTCTAGCGGGAGTCCCCTCGAGCAGTACTTC. Supplemented by reference TRBV2 and TRBJ2-7, the full variable domain reads EPEVTQTPSHQVTQMGQEVILRCVPISNHLYFYWYRQILGQKVEFLVSFYNNEISEKSEIFDDQFSVERPDGSNFTLKIRSTKLEDSAMYFCASRQSSGSPLEQYFGPGTRLTVT.

This chain uses TRBV7-9 with TRBJ1-6, with a tentative D call TRBD1 (5 bases). The V end lost 5 bases, the J end lost 6 bases, and 11 bases lay between the germline ends. Per germline, CDR1 SEHNR and CDR2 FQNEAQ (reference sequence). The CDR3 extends over 14 amino acids. The DNA for the CDR3 is TGTGCCAGCAGCCAGACAGTGGGTAATTCACCCCTCCACTTT. It yields the protein CASSQTVGNSPLHF. Variable domain in full (rest from reference TRBV7-9 and TRBJ1-6): DTGVSQNPRHKITKRGQNVTFRCDPISEHNRLYWYRQTLGQGPEFLTYFQNEAQLEKSRLLSDRFSAERPKGSFSTLEIQRTEQGDSAMYLCASSQTVGNSPLHFGNGTRLTVT.